This T cell receptor beta chain was found in a study of early T cells in non-severe SARS-CoV-2 infection. Study observations and caveats: VDJdb matches were skewed toward anti-spike CD8 T cell responses.

This CDR3 is 15 amino acids long. Trimming removed 3 bases at V and 7 bases at J, with 13 bases between. Germline CDR1 is KGHSH and CDR2 is LQKENI. In this sample, this clonotype turned up many times. Antigen specificity is unknown. TCRdb reprocessed the 5' RACE reads via MiXCR and lists one record per CDR3 protein. The repertoire has 20,000 to 25,000 distinct CDR3 sequences, around 5% of them found once; the top ten carry approximately 5%. The TCR comes from an adult who was a healthcare worker with PCR-confirmed SARS-CoV-2 infection or an uninfected control (not recorded which). The sample comprised whole blood. The gene calls are TRBV18 and TRBJ1-6; D unclear. The CDR3 coding sequence is TGTGCCAGCTCACCCAACCGGGATACCAATTCACCCCTCCACTTT. Translation: CASSPNRDTNSPLHF. Based on the CDR3 plus reference TRBV18 and TRBJ1-6, the full variable domain is NAGVMQNPRHLVRRRGQEARLRCSPMKGHSHVYWYRQLPEEGLKFMVYLQKENIIDESGMPKERFSAEFPKEGPSILRIQQVVRGDSAAYFCASSPNRDTNSPLHFGNGTRLTVT.